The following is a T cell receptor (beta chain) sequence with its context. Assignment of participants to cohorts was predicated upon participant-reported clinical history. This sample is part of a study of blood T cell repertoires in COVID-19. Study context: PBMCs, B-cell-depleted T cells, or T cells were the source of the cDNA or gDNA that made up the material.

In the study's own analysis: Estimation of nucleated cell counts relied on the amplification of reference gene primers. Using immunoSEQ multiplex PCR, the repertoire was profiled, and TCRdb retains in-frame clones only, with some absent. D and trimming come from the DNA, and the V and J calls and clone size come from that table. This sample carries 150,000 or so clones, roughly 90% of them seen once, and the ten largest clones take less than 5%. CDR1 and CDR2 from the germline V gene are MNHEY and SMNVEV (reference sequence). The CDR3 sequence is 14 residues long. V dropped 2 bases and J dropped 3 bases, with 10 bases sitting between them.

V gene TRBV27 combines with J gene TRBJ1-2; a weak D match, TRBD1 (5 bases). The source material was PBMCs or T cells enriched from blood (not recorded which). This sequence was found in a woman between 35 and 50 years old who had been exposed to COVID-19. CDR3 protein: CASSLGVGHYGYTF. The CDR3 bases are TGTGCCAGCAGTTTAGGTGTGGGGCACTATGGCTACACCTTC.